The clone carrying this T cell receptor beta chain was recorded many times. Its matching antigen is unknown. The record originates from a study of early T cells in non-severe SARS-CoV-2 infection. For the study at large: The input, bulk RNA from unsorted whole blood, was sequenced, and chains were unpaired.

The CDR3 covers 17 residues. Trimming cost V 5 bases and J 2 bases; bases outside gene matches: 9. The germline V gene has CDR1 MDHEN and CDR2 SYDVKM. Broader study findings: The matching step, a VDJdb search, favored anti-spike CD8 responses and missed private and CD4 specificities.

TCRdb itself ran the 5' RACE reads through MiXCR, one entry per CDR3 protein. The data show 17,000 or so distinct CDR3 sequences, about 5% seen once. The input for sequencing was whole blood, taken at baseline. This chain uses TRBV28 with TRBJ2-3; 11 bases match TRBD2. This TCR was sampled from an adult who was a healthcare worker with PCR-confirmed SARS-CoV-2 infection or an uninfected control (not recorded which). The CDR3: CASSALTTSGDTDTQYF. CDR3 DNA sequence: TGTGCCAGCAGTGCCCTGACGACTAGCGGGGACACAGATACGCAGTATTTT.